The next 7 T cell receptor beta chains were all read from a single sample in a study of cytomegalovirus exposure and HLA in healthy donors. Primers included in the PCR were 60 Vbeta and 13 Jbeta primers. Using immunoSEQ multiplex PCR, the repertoire was profiled, and TCRdb retains in-frame clones only, with some absent. The sample records about 130,000 clones, about 10% being singletons. Material for sequencing was PBMCs. These TCRs come from a man in his forties or fifties in good health and CMV-seronegative.

V and J are TRBV19 and TRBJ1-2, with D tentatively TRBD1 (6 bases). CDR3 size: 17 residues. Per the germline V gene, CDR1 is LNHDA and CDR2 is SQIVND (reference sequence). V lost 5 bases to trimming and J lost 4 bases, with 23 bases between them. This CDR3 is CASSLRSILTGPYGYTF. The CDR3 DNA follows: TGTGCCAGTAGTCTTCGCTCGATTCTCACAGGGCCCTATGGCTACACCTTC.

This clone has just a few counts. Here the CDR3 DNA reads TGTGCCAGCAGCTTACGACAGGTTCGGTCACCCCTCCACTTT. Its protein product is CASSLRQVRSPLHF. This chain connects TRBV11-3 to TRBJ1-6, with D perhaps matching TRBD1 (6 bases). The CDR3 has 14 amino acids. The V gene lost 2 bases and the J gene lost 10 bases, with 12 bases spanning the gap. Germline V gives CDR1 SGHNT, CDR2 YENEEA.

This rearrangement joins TRBV5-4 to TRBJ1-2, with 9 bases matching TRBD1. Germline V CDR1 and CDR2: SGHNT, YYREEE (reference sequence). V gave up 4 bases and J gave up 6 bases; unmatched junction bases: 10. The CDR3 is made up of 15 amino acids. The CDR3 nucleotides read TGTGCCAGCAGCCCGTCTTTGGGACAGGGAAATGGCTACACCTTC. This codes for CASSPSLGQGNGYTF.

The sample holds a few counts of this clone. The CDR3 loop reads CASSYRDAGYEQYF. The CDR3 DNA follows: TGTGCCAGCAGTTACCGGGATGCGGGCTACGAGCAGTACTTC. The chain is built from TRBV6-5 and TRBJ2-5; TRBD2 might be the D (5 bases). The J call may be mistaken, given a closer DNA end match to TRBJ2-7. CDR3 length: 14 residues. CDR1 and CDR2 from the germline V gene are MNHEY and SVGAGI.

The chain combines TRBV10-1 with TRBJ1-4; 8 positions agree with TRBD1. Germline CDR1 reads WNHNN; CDR2 reads SYGVQD (reference sequence). The CDR3 sequence is 15 residues long. V was clipped by 4 bases and J by 5 bases; unmatched bases: 6. The CDR3 region has the DNA TGCGCCAGCAGTGGGCCGGACAGGGAGAATGAAAAACTGTTTTTT. Residues: CASSGPDRENEKLFF.

The J gene is TRBJ2-5, the V gene TRBV5-1; 9 bases are shared with TRBD1. This CDR3 spans 13 amino acids. From germline, CDR1 is SGHRS and CDR2 YFSETQ. The V segment lost 2 bases and the J segment 11 bases; nucleotides outside the gene matches: 7. CDR3 residues: CASSFTTGGWQYF. The CDR3 DNA sequence: TGCGCCAGCAGCTTCACTACAGGGGGCTGGCAGTACTTC. The full variable domain, rest sourced from reference TRBV5-1 and TRBJ2-5, is KAGVTQTPRYLIKTRGQQVTLSCSPISGHRSVSWYQQTPGQGLQFLFEYFSETQRNKGNFPGRFSGRQFSNSRSEMNVSTLELGDSALYLCASSFTTGGWQYFGPGTRLLVL.

This clone was detected a few times. The chain joins TRBV6-5 to TRBJ2-7; D is unclear. The CDR3 is 12 residues long. Germline V gene data show CDR1 as MNHEY and CDR2 as SVGAGI. V gave up 8 bases and J gave up 6 bases, with 14 bases separating them. CDR3 coding DNA: TGTGCCAGCGCACCATCCTCGGGCGAGCAGTACTTC. Its protein product is CASAPSSGEQYF.